This TCR beta chain was captured by sequencing in a study of technical replicates of blood from a handful of donors. CDR1 is SGHTA and CDR2 is FQGNSA in the germline V gene. The trim removed 2 bases at V and 4 bases at J, leaving 7 bases unmatched. This CDR3 contains 16 residues. Assay: immunoSEQ multiplex PCR; the TCRdb copy retains only in-frame clones and omits some. The sample holds some 77,000 clones, more than 85% seen once. The rearrangement joins TRBV7-2 to TRBJ1-5; 8 nucleotides line up with TRBD1. This TCR came from a human donor in good health. Sequencing was carried out using T cells isolated from PBMCs. CDR3 coding DNA: TGTGCCAGCAGCTTAAAGAGACAGGGGAGGAATCAGCCCCAGCATTTT. Translation gives CASSLKRQGRNQPQHF.